The next 21 T cell receptor beta chains were all read from a single sample in a study of memory CD4+ T cells and cytomegalovirus serostatus. Libraries were prepared by immunoSEQ multiplex PCR; TCRdb keeps only in-frame clonotypes and omits some of them. The profile covers roughly 60,000 clones, with more than 70% appearing a single time and roughly 1% taken by the ten largest. The sort gate was single viable CD3+CD4+CD8-CD45RO+ cells for memory CD4+ T cells. The sample comprised memory CD4+ T cells from blood. The receptors derive from an adult in good health and CMV-seronegative.

J is TRBJ1-4 and V is TRBV4-2; possibly TRBD1 for D (6 bases). The CDR3 is 16 amino acids. The germline V gene has CDR1 LGHNA and CDR2 YNFKEQ. The V end lost 0 bases, the J end lost 0 bases, and 8 bases lay between the germline ends. The chain's CDR3 is CASSQDGTTTNEKLFF. The DNA of the CDR3 is TGTGCCAGCAGCCAAGACGGGACAACAACTAATGAAAAACTGTTTTTT.

This clone was seen only a few times. The chain carries TRBV20-1 and TRBJ1-4; D ambiguous. The V end lost 6 bases, the J end lost 5 bases, and 4 bases lay between the germline ends. The CDR3 is 10 amino acids. The germline V gene has CDR1 DFQATT and CDR2 SNEGSKA (reference sequence). The CDR3 is CSARNEKLFF. The CDR3 region has the DNA TGCAGTGCCCGAAATGAAAAACTGTTTTTT.

A few counts support this clone. The genes are TRBV5-1 and TRBJ1-2; D may be TRBD1 (6 bases). The CDR3 length is 14 residues. With 2 bases removed from V and 7 bases from J, the gap between germline ends came to 15 bases. Germline assignment: CDR1 SGHRS and CDR2 YFSETQ. This CDR3 is CASSFSPDSSGYTF. CDR3 in DNA: TGCGCCAGCAGCTTCTCCCCGGACAGTTCTGGCTACACCTTC.

J is TRBJ2-7 and V is TRBV11-3; the D gene is possibly TRBD2 (6 bases). This CDR3 contains 14 residues. The V end was cut by 4 bases, the J end by 7 bases, with 17 bases between. Germline V lookup: CDR1 SGHNT, CDR2 YENEEA. CDR3 DNA sequence: TGTGCCAGCAGCTCAACAGACGGGAGAGGGGAGCAGTACTTC. Amino acid sequence: CASSSTDGRGEQYF.

This clone has only a few counts. The chain links TRBV5-1 to TRBJ2-3, with 8 bases lining up with TRBD2. J was trimmed by 6 bases and V by 2 bases; bases with no gene match: 11. The CDR3 is 16 residues long. Looked up from germline, CDR1 is SGHRS and CDR2 is YFSETQ. The CDR3 loop reads CASSFVGGGKVDTQYF. The CDR3 DNA is TGCGCCAGCAGCTTCGTCGGGGGGGGGAAGGTGGATACGCAGTATTTT.

The chain has TRBV6-6 and TRBJ1-5; maybe TRBD1 (5 bases). CDR1 and CDR2 (germline): MNHNY, SVGAGI (reference sequence). V shed 6 bases and J shed 3 bases, with 18 bases lying between them. This CDR3 spans 16 amino acids. The CDR3 reads CASSRDRGDVNQPQHF. Written as DNA, the CDR3 is TGTGCCAGCAGCCGGGATAGGGGCGATGTCAATCAGCCCCAGCATTTT.

The V gene is TRBV19, the J gene TRBJ2-3, with TRBD2 as a possible D gene (6 bases). This CDR3 region has 16 residues. Trimming cost V 3 bases and J 1 base, with 14 bases left between them. The germline gives CDR1 LNHDA, CDR2 SQIVND (reference sequence). The CDR3 nucleotides read TGTGCCAGTAGTATGAAGGGGAGGTCAGGCACAGATACGCAGTATTTT. It specifies CASSMKGRSGTDTQYF.

V is TRBV5-4 and J is TRBJ1-1; no reliable D call. With 4 bases removed from V and 0 bases from J, the gap between germline ends came to 13 bases. The CDR3 consists of 15 residues. Germline V lookup: CDR1 SGHNT, CDR2 YYREEE (reference sequence). CDR3 nucleotides: TGTGCCAGCAGCCCGATGGCGGGGTTGAACACTGAAGCTTTCTTT. Encoded protein: CASSPMAGLNTEAFF.

The rearrangement links TRBV5-6 to TRBJ2-5, with D possibly matching TRBD1 (6 bases). This CDR3 is 13 amino acids long. CDR1 SGHDT and CDR2 YYEEEE come from the germline V gene. V was cut by 4 bases and J by 3 bases, with 10 bases left in between. DNA for the CDR3: TGTGCCAGCAGCAAGGACAGCAAAGAGACCCAGTACTTC. Translated: CASSKDSKETQYF.

The chain employs TRBV20-1 and TRBJ2-1, with D unresolved. V gave up 5 bases and J gave up 8 bases, with 7 bases separating them. The CDR3 consists of 10 residues. Looked up from germline, CDR1 is DFQATT and CDR2 is SNEGSKA (reference sequence). CDR3 nucleotides: TGCAGTGCTCAGAAATATGAGCAGTTCTTC. This codes for CSAQKYEQFF.

The chain recombines TRBV4-1 with TRBJ2-7, with D perhaps matching TRBD1 (6 bases). The CDR3 covers 15 residues. Germline values: CDR1 MGHRA, CDR2 YSYEKL. Trimming took 4 bases from V and 4 from J, leaving 17 bases between them. In DNA, the CDR3 is TGCGCCAGCAGCCCCCTTGGCAGGGGCAGGTACGAGCAGTACTTC. Translation: CASSPLGRGRYEQYF.

The chain links TRBV11-2 to TRBJ1-2, with D uncertain. Trimming shortened V by 3 bases and J by 2 bases, and 7 bases separated the two germline ends. The CDR3 has 13 residues. Germline-derived CDR1 and CDR2 are SGHAT and FQNNGV. Here the CDR3 reads CASSFQSNYGYTF. The CDR3, as DNA: TGTGCCAGCAGCTTTCAGTCCAACTATGGCTACACCTTC.

The chain employs TRBV9 and TRBJ2-3; TRBD2 aligns across 9 bases. CDR1 is SGDLS, CDR2 YYNGEE, per germline. This CDR3 has 17 residues. Trimming at V came to 4 bases and at J to 4 bases, leaving 13 bases not matched to a gene. The DNA for the CDR3 is TGTGCCAGCAGCCTCATGGGGGGCGGGAGGGGCGCAGATACGCAGTATTTT. Its translation: CASSLMGGGRGADTQYF.

The J gene is TRBJ2-5, the V gene TRBV5-1; tentatively, D is TRBD1 (6 bases). The length of the CDR3 is 15 residues. The V and J ends lost 6 bases and 5 bases respectively, with 20 bases between them. The germline V gene has CDR1 SGHRS and CDR2 YFSETQ. DNA for the CDR3: TGCGCCAGCACCCGACAGGTCCAGACGGGCGAGACCCAGTACTTC. Encoded protein: CASTRQVQTGETQYF.

The rearrangement uses TRBV9 and TRBJ1-5; TRBD1 aligns across 9 bases. V lost 3 bases and J lost 3; bases outside the gene matches: 7. CDR1 is SGDLS and CDR2 is YYNGEE in the germline V gene. The CDR3 has 16 residues. The CDR3 reads CASSAGQGISNQPQHF. CDR3 bases: TGTGCCAGCAGCGCGGGACAGGGAATCTCCAATCAGCCCCAGCATTTT.

The chain carries TRBV29-1 and TRBJ2-1, with D unclear. This CDR3 has 12 residues. The germline V and J ends were trimmed by 2 bases and 7 bases, with 9 bases remaining between them. Germline V gene lookup returns CDR1 SQVTM and CDR2 ANQGSEA. CDR3 in DNA: TGCAGCGTTGAATTCCAGACGAATGAGCAGTTCTTC. Protein: CSVEFQTNEQFF.

J is TRBJ1-3 and V is TRBV18; D remains ambiguous. The germline V gene has CDR1 KGHSH and CDR2 LQKENI. This CDR3 spans 13 amino acids. Between the trimmed V and J ends, which lost 3 bases and 2 bases, there was a span of 5 bases. The CDR3 DNA follows: TGTGCCAGCTCACCCGTCCCTGGAAACACCATATATTTT. As protein: CASSPVPGNTIYF. Variable domain in full (rest from reference TRBV18 and TRBJ1-3): NAGVMQNPRHLVRRRGQEARLRCSPMKGHSHVYWYRQLPEEGLKFMVYLQKENIIDESGMPKERFSAEFPKEGPSILRIQQVVRGDSAAYFCASSPVPGNTIYFGEGSWLTVV.

This chain connects TRBV7-2 to TRBJ2-2; 13 nucleotides align to TRBD2. Germline assignment: CDR1 SGHTA and CDR2 FQGNSA. J was trimmed by 7 bases and V by 1 base; bases with no gene match: 9. This CDR3 spans 18 amino acids. The CDR3 DNA sequence: TGTGCCAGCAGCTTAGTTCCCGGGACTAGCGGGACCGGCGGGGAGCTGTTTTTT. Protein product: CASSLVPGTSGTGGELFF.

The gene calls are TRBV7-9 and TRBJ2-1, with 10 positions matching TRBD1. The CDR3 is 15 residues long. J lost 4 bases, V lost 1 base, and 1 base had no gene match. Germline CDR1 and CDR2: SEHNR and FQNEAQ (reference sequence). CDR3 DNA sequence: TGTGCCAGCAGCTTAGGGGACAGGGGTTACAATGAGCAGTTCTTC. Its protein is CASSLGDRGYNEQFF.

CDR3 region: CASSLSLAGGTDTQYF. The DNA for the CDR3 is TGCGCCAGCAGCTTGAGTCTAGCGGGAGGCACAGATACGCAGTATTTT. The J gene is TRBJ2-3, the V gene TRBV5-1, with 10 bases lining up with TRBD2. Germline V gene lookup returns CDR1 SGHRS and CDR2 YFSETQ. The V segment lost 1 base and the J segment 1 base; nucleotides outside the gene matches: 3. There are 16 residues in the CDR3.

The chain recombines TRBV30 with TRBJ2-5; D possibly uses TRBD1 or TRBD2 (5 bases each). This CDR3 contains 13 residues. Germline values: CDR1 GTSNPN, CDR2 SVGIG (reference sequence). Deletions cut 5 bases from V and 7 bases from J, with 17 bases between. The CDR3 DNA reads TGTGCCTGGGGCCGGGACGGGGCCGGGACCCAGTACTTC. Its translation: CAWGRDGAGTQYF.